The rows below give T cell receptor beta chains drawn from one sample of a study of cytomegalovirus exposure and HLA in healthy donors. This table comes from immunoSEQ multiplex PCR, and its TCRdb copy is limited to in-frame clones, with some not included. The repertoire holds under 200,000 clones, with more than 70% as singletons. Sequenced sample: PBMCs. Every receptor here comes from a woman aged 50 to 65 in good health and CMV-seropositive. Both conserved end residues are part of each CDR3. Fields, in order: clone size, V gene, J gene, D gene, CDR3 DNA, CDR3 protein. A D gene is named only where the DNA matches it firmly. Not all rows give a size; the values are once, few, many and, for expanded clones, a class.

size: .
V: TRBV2
J: TRBJ2-1
D: TRBD2
DNA: TGTGCCAGCAGTGGGACTAGCGGGGCTTACAATGAGCAGTTCTTC
CDR3: CASSGTSGAYNEQFF

size: once
V: TRBV10-3
J: TRBJ2-7
D: .
DNA: TGTGCCATCACTCGGAACCGCGGGGAGCAGTACTTC
CDR3: CAITRNRGEQYF

size: .
V: TRBV5-1
J: TRBJ2-3
D: .
DNA: TGCGCCAGCAGCTTGATTTTCGGCGGCCCCATGAACACAGATACGCAGTATTTT
CDR3: CASSLIFGGPMNTDTQYF

size: .
V: TRBV28
J: TRBJ1-3
D: TRBD1
DNA: TGTGCCAGCAGTCTTTCACAGGGGGTTGGAAACACCATATATTTT
CDR3: CASSLSQGVGNTIYF

size: .
V: TRBV7-2
J: TRBJ2-1
D: TRBD2
DNA: TGTGCCAGCAGCTTAGGTAGTCTAGCGGTCTACAATGAGCAGTTCTTC
CDR3: CASSLGSLAVYNEQFF

size: .
V: TRBV6-4
J: TRBJ2-3
D: .
DNA: TGTGCCAGCAGTGAAGGAGGGGGGGCCACAGATACGCAGTATTTT
CDR3: CASSEGGGATDTQYF

size: few
V: TRBV27
J: TRBJ2-5
D: .
DNA: TGTGCCAGCAGTTTATTGGAGGAGACCCAGTACTTC
CDR3: CASSLLEETQYF

size: .
V: TRBV7-2
J: TRBJ2-6
D: TRBD2
DNA: TGTGCCAGCAGCTTAGCGGGAGGGATATCTGGGGCCAACGTCCTGACTTTC
CDR3: CASSLAGGISGANVLTF

size: .
V: TRBV10-2
J: TRBJ2-2
D: TRBD2
DNA: TGCGCCAGCAGTGAGTCGAGAATTACTAGCGGGGGTTCCACCGGGGAGCTGTTTTTT
CDR3: CASSESRITSGGSTGELFF

size: .
V: TRBV29-1
J: TRBJ2-3
D: .
DNA: TGCAGCGTTGGGCAGGGCTTTAGCACAGATACGCAGTATTTT
CDR3: CSVGQGFSTDTQYF

size: once
V: TRBV5-1
J: TRBJ2-3
D: TRBD1
DNA: TGCGCCAGCAGCCCGACAGGGGTCCTTTCAGATACGCAGTATTTT
CDR3: CASSPTGVLSDTQYF

size: .
V: TRBV4-1
J: TRBJ2-3
D: TRBD1
DNA: TGCGCCAGCAGCCATCGCCGGGACAGGGGAGGAGGTGATACGCAGTATTTT
CDR3: CASSHRRDRGGGDTQYF

size: .
V: TRBV29-1
J: TRBJ1-5
D: .
DNA: TGCAGCGTCCAAGGGGGGGGAATAAATCAGCCCCAGCATTTT
CDR3: CSVQGGGINQPQHF

size: .
V: TRBV18
J: TRBJ2-6
D: .
DNA: TGTGCCAGCTCACCCCGACACTCCTCTGGGGCCAACGTCCTGACTTTC
CDR3: CASSPRHSSGANVLTF

size: once
V: TRBV4-3
J: TRBJ2-7
D: TRBD1
DNA: TGCGCCAGCAGTCCGGGACAGGGCTCCTACGAGCAGTACTTC
CDR3: CASSPGQGSYEQYF

size: few
V: TRBV6-1
J: TRBJ2-7
D: .
DNA: TGTGCCAGCAGTTCTAGGACACTGGGGCTCTACGAGCAGTACTTC
CDR3: CASSSRTLGLYEQYF

size: .
V: TRBV6-5
J: TRBJ1-2
D: TRBD1
DNA: TGTGCCAGCAGTTACGAGGGACAGGGCTTTCTTTATGGCTACACCTTC
CDR3: CASSYEGQGFLYGYTF

size: .
V: TRBV21-1
J: TRBJ2-7
D: .
DNA: TGTGCCAGCAGCAACGACAGGGCCCCCTACGAGCAGTACTTC
CDR3: CASSNDRAPYEQYF